One T cell receptor beta chain is described in this entry. The antigen remains unidentified. These data come from a study of T cell clonotyping in hematopoietic cell transplantation. Measured with immunoSEQ multiplex PCR; TCRdb has only the in-frame clones, and not every one. The sample yields some 40,000 clones, around 95% seen once. Broader study findings: Higher Inverse Simpson Index values in graft donor and pretransplant recipient predicted broader posttransplant TCR diversity. Pathologically expanded recipient clonotypes increased progressively from day 30 to day 180 as diversity fell.

The TCR sequence derives from a woman aged 45-59 years in good health. Some clones in this sample may be carry-over from other donors' samples. Sequenced sample: peripheral blood mononuclear cells.

DNA for the CDR3: TGTGCCAGCAGTGACCCCATACTACAGCGGAACACTGAAGCTTTCTTT. It encodes CASSDPILQRNTEAFF. V and J are TRBV6-4 and TRBJ1-1; D not certain. Germline CDR1 MRHNA, CDR2 SNTAGT. With 2 bases removed from V and 1 base from J, the gap between germline ends came to 14 bases. The CDR3 length is 16 residues.